This T cell receptor beta chain was identified in a study of tissue T cells after allogeneic stem cell transplantation. This clone was seen a few times. Gene names follow the mouse nomenclature. Read coverage stops 1 residue before the CDR3 terminus; the germline J gene supplies the remainder. The CDR3 contains 16 residues. Trimming removed 0 bases from V and 3 bases from J; junction bases left unmatched: 6. CDR1 and CDR2 (germline): NSHNY, SYGAGN. The assay was immunoSEQ multiplex PCR, and TCRdb's table has in-frame clones only and misses some. The repertoire holds some 22,000 clones, with 55% to 80% as singletons.

The V and J genes are TRBV13-1 and TRBJ2-4; 8 bases map to TRBD2. The TCR was taken from a female BALB/c mouse in good health. This strain's MHC haplotype is H2-d. Sequences were obtained from spleen. The DNA read from the CDR3 is TGTGCCAGCAGTGATGCGGGGGGGCGCATGCAAAACACCTTGTAC. This encodes CASSDAGGRMQNTLY. In full, the CDR3 reads CASSDAGGRMQNTLYF.